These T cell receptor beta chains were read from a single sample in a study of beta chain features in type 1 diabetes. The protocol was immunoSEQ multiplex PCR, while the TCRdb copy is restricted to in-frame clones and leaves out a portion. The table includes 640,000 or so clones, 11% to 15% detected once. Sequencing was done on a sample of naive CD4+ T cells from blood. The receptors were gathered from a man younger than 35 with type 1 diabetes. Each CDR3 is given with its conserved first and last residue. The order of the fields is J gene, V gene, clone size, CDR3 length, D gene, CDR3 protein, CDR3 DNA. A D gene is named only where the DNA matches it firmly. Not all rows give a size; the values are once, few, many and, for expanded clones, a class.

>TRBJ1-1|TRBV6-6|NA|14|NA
CASSYRDTSTEAFF
TGTGCCAGCAGTTACCGGGACACTTCCACTGAAGCTTTCTTT
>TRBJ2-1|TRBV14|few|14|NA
CASSRRTAYSEQFF
TGTGCCAGCAGCCGTCGGACTGCCTACAGTGAGCAGTTCTTC
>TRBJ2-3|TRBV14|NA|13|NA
CASSQGGRDTQYF
TGTGCCAGCAGCCAGGGGGGCAGAGATACGCAGTATTTT
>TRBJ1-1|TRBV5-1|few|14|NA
CASSLLGIDTEAFF
TGCGCCAGCAGCTTATTAGGGATAGACACTGAAGCTTTCTTT
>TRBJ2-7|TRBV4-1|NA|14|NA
CASSQDIGGYEQYF
TGCGCCAGCAGCCAAGATATCGGGGGCTACGAGCAGTACTTC
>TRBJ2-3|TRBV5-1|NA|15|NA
CASSLPGSSTDTQYF
TGCGCCAGCAGCTTGCCAGGGTCCAGCACAGATACGCAGTATTTT
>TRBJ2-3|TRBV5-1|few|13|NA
CASRLERTDTQYF
TGCGCCAGCAGGTTGGAGCGCACAGATACGCAGTATTTT
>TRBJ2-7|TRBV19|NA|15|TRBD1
CASSNGQGSAYEQYF
TGTGCCAGTAGTAACGGACAGGGGTCCGCCTACGAGCAGTACTTC
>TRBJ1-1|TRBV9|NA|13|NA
CASSPGQSTEAFF
TGTGCCAGCAGCCCTGGACAGAGCACTGAAGCTTTCTTT
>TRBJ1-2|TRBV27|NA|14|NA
CASSLYLGALGYTF
TGTGCCAGCAGTTTATACTTGGGGGCGCTTGGCTACACCTTC